The rows below give T cell receptor beta chains drawn from one sample of a study of CD8 T cells in ankylosing spondylitis. One entry per CDR3 protein results from TCRdb running MiXCR on the 5' RACE reads. Found here are about 450,000 distinct CDR3 sequences, roughly 25% of them singletons; the top ten hold 0.75% to 0.9%. Sample: blood, either unsorted or a sorted T cell fraction (not recorded which). All receptors come from a male donor with ankylosing spondylitis. Both conserved end residues are part of each CDR3. Fields, in order: J gene, clone size, V gene, D gene, CDR3 DNA, CDR3 protein. D genes are given only for firm matches. Only part of the rows carry a size: once, few, many, or a class if the clone is expanded.

>TRBJ2-1|-|TRBV24-1|TRBD2
TGTGCCACCAGTGATTTGAAGGCTAGCGGTACCCCCTACAATGAGCAGTTCTTC
CATSDLKASGTPYNEQFF
>TRBJ2-5|-|TRBV12-5|TRBD2
TGTGCTAGTGAACCTACGGGGGGGGTACGGGAGACCCAGTACTTC
CASEPTGGVRETQYF
>TRBJ2-7|-|TRBV10-3|-
TGTGCCATCAGTGAGTCCGGGACGAGATCCTACGAGCAGTACTTC
CAISESGTRSYEQYF
>TRBJ1-1|-|TRBV30|-
TGTGCCTGGAGATTGGACAGTAACACTGAAGCTTTCTTT
CAWRLDSNTEAFF
>TRBJ1-5|many|TRBV24-1|-
TGTGCCACCAGTGATACCTCGGCGGGGAGGCCCCAGCATTTT
CATSDTSAGRPQHF
>TRBJ1-1|few|TRBV4-2|-
TGTGCCAGCAGCCAAGATAGTGTAGGCACTGAAGCTTTCTTT
CASSQDSVGTEAFF
>TRBJ2-3|few|TRBV29-1|-
TGCAGCGTTGGGGGGTCAGGGGCCCCCACAGATACGCAGTATTTT
CSVGGSGAPTDTQYF
>TRBJ2-5|-|TRBV5-6|-
TGTGCCAGCAGCCTCATAACAGGGAGTGTCACCCAAGAGACCCAGTACTTC
CASSLITGSVTQETQYF
>TRBJ2-7|-|TRBV7-6|TRBD2
TGTGCCAGCAGCTTAGCGCCGGGACTAGCGGTCTACGAGCAGTACTTC
CASSLAPGLAVYEQYF
>TRBJ1-1|-|TRBV29-1|TRBD1
TGCAGCGTTGGACAGGGAACTGAAGCTTTCTTT
CSVGQGTEAFF
>TRBJ1-2|few|TRBV3-1|-
TGTGCCAGCAGCCAAGTGGGACCGACTCGATATGGCTACACCTTC
CASSQVGPTRYGYTF
>TRBJ1-3|few|TRBV10-3|-
TGTGCCATCAGTACAGGGCTCACTGGAAACACCATATATTTT
CAISTGLTGNTIYF
>TRBJ1-5|-|TRBV7-2|TRBD1
TGTGCCAGCAGTACGCGGGTAGGGGGCGGCAATCAGCCCCAGCATTTT
CASSTRVGGGNQPQHF
>TRBJ2-5|-|TRBV4-2|-
TGTGCCAGCAGCCGCTTCCTAGATTTAGAGACCCAGTACTTC
CASSRFLDLETQYF
>TRBJ2-1|few|TRBV12-3/TRBV12-4|-
TGTGCCAGCAGTCTAGAAAGCGGGTCCTACAATGAGCAGTTCTTC
CASSLESGSYNEQFF
>TRBJ2-1|-|TRBV5-1|TRBD2
TGCGCCAGCAGCTTGACCCTAGCGGGCTACAATGAGCAGTTCTTC
CASSLTLAGYNEQFF
>TRBJ2-1|-|TRBV7-9|-
TGTGCCAGCACCGTCGCCTACAATGAGCAGTTCTTC
CASTVAYNEQFF
>TRBJ2-3|-|TRBV20-1|-
TGCAGTGCTAGAGTTCCCGGGGGGCCCCCCGTGACGCAGTATTTT
CSARVPGGPPVTQYF
>TRBJ1-2|few|TRBV2|-
TGTGCCAGCAAGGAGATGCTCTATGGCTACACCTTC
CASKEMLYGYTF
>TRBJ1-5|few|TRBV2|TRBD1
TGTGCCAGCAGGCAGGACAGGGGATCCAATCAGCCCCAGCATTTT
CASRQDRGSNQPQHF
>TRBJ2-1|-|TRBV10-3|TRBD2
TGTGCCATCAGTGTGGGACTAGCCACCTACAATGAGCAGTTCTTC
CAISVGLATYNEQFF
>TRBJ1-1|-|TRBV28|-
TGTGCCAGCAGTTTATCCGGGGGGGACACTGAAGCTTTCTTT
CASSLSGGDTEAFF
>TRBJ2-7|few|TRBV5-1|-
TGCGCCAGCAGCTTAGGACGCGCCAGCTACGAGCAGTACTTC
CASSLGRASYEQYF
>TRBJ1-1|-|TRBV27|-
TGTGCCAGCAGCTCCGGCCCCCGCACTGAAGCTTTCTTT
CASSSGPRTEAFF
>TRBJ2-2|few|TRBV6-2/TRBV6-3|-
TGTGCCAGCAGTTACCCGCTCCGGCAGAGGAACACCGGGGAGCTGTTTTTT
CASSYPLRQRNTGELFF
>TRBJ2-7|few|TRBV20-1|TRBD2
TGCAGTGCTAGACTAGCGGGAGTCTACGAGCAGTACTTC
CSARLAGVYEQYF
>TRBJ2-2|-|TRBV18|-
TGTGCCAGCTCAAGAACCCCGGGGGAGCTGTTTTTT
CASSRTPGELFF
>TRBJ1-5|-|TRBV29-1|TRBD1
TGCAGCGGGGGGGACAGTAGCAATCAGCCCCAGCATTTT
CSGGDSSNQPQHF
>TRBJ2-3|-|TRBV12-3/TRBV12-4|-
TGTGCCAGCAGTTCCGGGGTTCCTTATTGGGATACGCAGTATTTT
CASSSGVPYWDTQYF
>TRBJ2-3|-|TRBV2|TRBD2
TGTGCCAGCAGGGGGGGGGTCCCGACGGATACGCAGTATTTT
CASRGGVPTDTQYF
>TRBJ1-4|few|TRBV7-2|-
TGTGCCAGCAGCTTCTCTTTTAAAAATGAGGAAAAACTGTTTTTT
CASSFSFKNEEKLFF
>TRBJ2-3|few|TRBV5-6|-
TGTGCCAGCAGCCCCATTGGCGGAGGCACAGATACGCAGTATTTT
CASSPIGGGTDTQYF
>TRBJ2-1|-|TRBV10-3|TRBD2
TGTGCCATCGGGGACGGGACTAGTTCAGATGAGCAGTTCTTC
CAIGDGTSSDEQFF